The clone carrying this TCR beta chain was seen repeatedly, ten times or more. The CDR3 extends over 18 amino acids. V gave up 2 bases and J gave up 0 bases, with 17 bases separating them. CDR1 is SEHNR and CDR2 is FQNEAQ in the germline V gene (reference sequence). Using RNA transcripts as the source, TCR beta CDR3 regions were amplified. The HTBI primer set drove a first-round RT-PCR of the TCR CDR3. TCRdb itself ran the multiplex PCR reads through MiXCR, one entry per CDR3 protein. Among fewer than 900,000 distinct CDR3 sequences, about 19% were seen once, and the ten largest hold 16%. This sample is drawn from a study of T cells in Graves' hyperthyroidism and ophthalmopathy.

This receptor was obtained from a woman aged 45-59 years with Graves' hyperthyroidism that later progressed to Graves' ophthalmopathy. The sample was blood. The gene calls are TRBV7-9 and TRBJ1-5, with D maybe TRBD1 (6 bases). The chain's CDR3 is CASSLFRGRGDSNQPQHF. CDR3 DNA: TGTGCCAGCAGCTTATTCCGGGGCAGGGGAGATAGCAATCAGCCCCAGCATTTT. The entire variable domain, with the rest obtained from reference TRBV7-9 and TRBJ1-5, is as follows: DTGVSQNPRHKITKRGQNVTFRCDPISEHNRLYWYRQTLGQGPEFLTYFQNEAQLEKSRLLSDRFSAERPKGSFSTLEIQRTEQGDSAMYLCASSLFRGRGDSNQPQHFGDGTRLSIL.